This T cell receptor beta chain was sequenced in a study of identical twins (dated by TCRdb to the mid-2010s). Concerning the study at large: The study deep-sequenced TCR alpha and beta repertoires from monozygotic twins, unrelated adults of various ages and cord blood to test whether fetal clonotypes persist. To rule out contamination, replicate twin experiments were performed at different times with different library preparation protocols. The paper as a whole reports these results and caveats: Because the same donors could not be followed over many years, the conclusions depended on cross-sectional statistical analysis. Out-of-frame TCR alpha sequences shared between twins showed an excess of low generation-probability sequences compared with coincidental sharing between unrelated individuals. A weaker excess of twin sharing was found in beta out-of-frame sequences because the signal-to-noise ratio was lowered by fewer shared sequences. In monozygotic twins, out-of-frame TCR alpha sharing was systematically underestimated by recombination models, although the models agreed with sharing between unrelated individuals. Zero-insertion analyses could be partly confounded by invariant T cells such as MAIT and iNKT, though diverse VJ usage argued against such confounding for most clonotypes. Fewer insertions were carried by abundant cord blood beta clonotypes, a similar but weaker trend appeared in young adult naive repertoires, and no such trend appeared in memory repertoires.

All donors were healthy Caucasians. The twin cohort comprised three pairs of female monozygotic twins, all aged roughly 18 to 30 years. Positive isolation kits from Invitrogen were used to isolate CD4+ and CD8+ T cell populations. On this clonotype: This clone's antigen is unknown. No qualities accompany the bases; no much larger clone lies one base away.

Counted from cysteine to phenylalanine, this CDR3 has 16 amino acids. The retained sequence is limited to the CDR3, 48 bases, with the frame set at the first base. The germline V end is reduced by 4 bases and the J end by 0 bases; junction bases left unmatched: 9. CDR1 and CDR2, looked up from the germline V gene, are MDHEN and SYDVKM. The library was prepared using 5' RACE. The sequencing machine was an Illumina HiSeq 2000. A universal primer binding site was added through template switching, and the final cDNA carried a unique molecular identifier so that TCR cDNA molecules could be counted accurately. Specific primers in the conserved constant-segment region were used to synthesize first-strand cDNA for the TCR alpha and beta chains. To control for contamination, every cDNA library was double barcoded, receiving both a SMART-Mk sample barcode and Illumina barcodes. Two successive PCR steps introduced TruSeq adapter sequences along with Illumina sample barcodes. The TCR alpha and beta cDNA libraries were sequenced on the Illumina HiSeq platform using custom primers. Per the original workflow: Unique molecular identifiers were extracted from raw reads with MiGEC, and CDR3 positions were determined with MiXCR. Recombination models were inferred per individual with the repgenHMM and IGoR tools using an EM algorithm. Shared clonotype analysis was performed with the tcR package in R, normalizing sharing by the product of cloneset sizes. To study raw recombination free of thymic and clonal selection effects, out-of-frame nonproductive sequences were analyzed. TCRdb trimmed public reads at Q25 via fastp, called clones via MiXCR and kept in-frame beta chains. Every CDR3 protein is listed once, alongside the most common genes and DNA of its rows. The V and J calls come from TCRdb's annotation, not from the publication. The sample table holds about 250,000 distinct CDR3 sequences, of which approximately 8.6% were seen once. Of the sample, less than 4% falls within the top ten clones.

These same data were also listed under a study on yellow fever vaccine responses in identical twins. Drawing on the second study: According to the authors, in identical twins the way T cells responded to vaccination appeared partly convergent and partly personalized. The study precisely tracked vaccine-responding T cell clones in identical twins.

The chain joins TRBV28 to TRBJ2-7; 7 central nucleotides agree with TRBD1. The sequencing sample was made of CD8+ T cells sorted from blood. The source is a woman under 30 in good health. The DNA reads as follows: TGTGCCAGCAGTTCACCACGGACAGGCTTCTCCTACGAGCAGTACTTC. Its protein is CASSSPRTGFSYEQYF.